The clone carrying this TCR beta chain was found a few times. Time point in this sample: patch test 3, about 24 weeks after DPC sensitization. Treatment reported: therapeutic diphenylcyclopropenone sensitization with weekly scalp DPC. This specimen belongs to a study of human T cells and chemical hapten exposure. The CDR3 totals 17 residues. In germline, CDR1 is SGHDN, CDR2 FVKESK. V lost 4 bases, J lost 9 bases, and 13 bases stayed unmatched. TCRdb processed the RACE reads anew with MiXCR; each CDR3 protein has one entry. Altogether roughly 69,000 distinct CDR3 sequences are present, roughly 11% being singletons, with the ten largest covering approximately 2.4%.

The rearrangement links TRBV14 to TRBJ1-6, with 9 bases aligning to TRBD1. The source of this sequence is a woman in her 30s with alopecia areata. Some clones in this sample may be carry-over from other donors' samples. The sample in question was whole blood, obtained in connection with sensitization to the hapten diphenylcyclopropenone (DPC). Written as DNA, the CDR3 is TGTGCCAGCAGCCTATACTCGGGACAGGGTCTAGGTTCACCCCTCCACTTT. It yields the protein CASSLYSGQGLGSPLHF.